The rows below give T cell receptor beta chains drawn from one sample of a study of blood T cell repertoires in COVID-19. The protocol was immunoSEQ multiplex PCR, while the TCRdb copy is restricted to in-frame clones and leaves out a portion. The table has about 300,000 clones, around nine tenths seen once; the top ten hold about 1.1%. The specimen sequenced was PBMCs or T cells enriched from blood (not recorded which). These receptors all stem from a woman aged 25 to 45 who had recovered from COVID-19. The CDR3 runs from the conserved cysteine through the conserved F or W. Size tells how often a clone was seen (once, few, many) or the class of an expanded clone, and some rows leave it out.

j_call v_call clone_size cdr3_aa
TRBJ1-5 TRBV12-2 . CASPTYFQGRVNQPQHF
TRBJ2-2 TRBV7-8 . CASSLVLHTGELFF
TRBJ2-1 TRBV7-8 . CASSTPTSSYNEQFF
TRBJ1-5 TRBV28 . CASSLGGTVNQPQHF
TRBJ2-1 TRBV5-1 . CASSLEANTYNEQFF
TRBJ2-2 TRBV19 . CASSISQNTGELFF
TRBJ2-7 TRBV19 . CATATGGGEQYF
TRBJ2-1 TRBV5-1 . CASSYGLAGEPYNEQFF
TRBJ2-1 TRBV19 . CASETSRHEQFF
TRBJ1-3 TRBV5-6 . CASSFGLSGNTIYF
TRBJ1-2 TRBV28 . CATTPTAAPYGYTF
TRBJ2-1 TRBV5-1 . CASSLTSGTYNEQFF
TRBJ1-2 TRBV14 once CASSQARAARYTF
TRBJ2-7 TRBV30 . CACREAPSYEQYF
TRBJ1-1 TRBV6-2/TRBV6-3 once CASSYSQLNTEAFF
TRBJ2-1 TRBV3-1/TRBV3-2 . CASSQALADNEQFF
TRBJ2-1 TRBV24-1 . CATSDSSNEQFF
TRBJ2-7 TRBV28 . CASSAPDSRSYEQYF
TRBJ1-5 TRBV28 once CATLPARTGGLQPQHF
TRBJ2-6 TRBV2 few CASRPHAAGANVLTF
TRBJ2-1 TRBV5-1 . CASSPYRTSAEHNEQFF
TRBJ1-6 TRBV10-1 . CASSEGDRDGFNSPLHF
TRBJ2-7 TRBV18 . CASSPSRGEQYF
TRBJ2-1 TRBV3-1/TRBV3-2 once CASSQVPSGEFF
TRBJ1-2 TRBV28 . CATRTGSPYGYTF
TRBJ2-6 TRBV3-1/TRBV3-2 . CASSQYRTESSGANVLTF
TRBJ1-4 TRBV9 . CASSTGTGYESEKLFF
TRBJ2-1 TRBV9 . CASSGVREGQIEQFF
TRBJ2-3 TRBV27 . CASSYRLADVPTDTQYF
TRBJ2-7 TRBV27 . CASSSGTKEQYF
TRBJ2-7 TRBV5-4 . CASSSASGTYEQYF
TRBJ2-7 TRBV19 . CASSIDPTGVGDEQYF
TRBJ2-2 TRBV29-1 . CSYGAGVTGELFF
TRBJ2-7 TRBV7-8 . CASSSTGADYEQYF
TRBJ2-7 TRBV10-3 . CAISVDTIYEQYF
TRBJ2-3 TRBV4-1 . CASSQATSGSPDTQYF
TRBJ2-2 TRBV29-1 once CSVEWRSYTGELFF
TRBJ2-2 TRBV7-3 few CASSLSSGRNTGELFF
TRBJ2-3 TRBV5-4 . CASSLDVVREWADTQYF
TRBJ1-4 TRBV5-4 . CASSLGTDRGSNEKLFF
TRBJ1-5 TRBV18 . CASSPTTGGNNQPQHF
TRBJ1-1 TRBV7-9 . CASSTYRENTEAFF
TRBJ2-2 TRBV19 once CASGGGLSTGELFF
TRBJ2-7 TRBV5-1 . CASSLGTGTYYEQYF
TRBJ1-5 TRBV12-3/TRBV12-4 . CASSGQGAGSQHF
TRBJ2-3 TRBV3-1/TRBV3-2 . CASSSSGTRVDTQYF
TRBJ2-1 TRBV28 . CASSLLLNEQFF
TRBJ1-2 TRBV11-1 . CASTEINPGQTYTF
TRBJ1-4 TRBV28 . CASTIGPGGTTNEKLFF
TRBJ2-7 TRBV29-1 . CSVEGTGTPIF
TRBJ1-2 TRBV5-8 . CASSLYSWNGYTF
TRBJ2-1 TRBV28 . CASSLPVSYNEQFF
TRBJ1-1 TRBV19 . CASSARTGVSEAFF
TRBJ1-2 TRBV20-1 once CSASLGLDYGYTF
TRBJ2-3 TRBV6-4 few CASSERSEGTDTQYF
TRBJ2-5 TRBV5-1 . CASSEGQGIETQYF
TRBJ2-7 TRBV7-3 few CASSLDGRSSYEQYF
TRBJ1-2 TRBV19 once CASSHYGTFNYGYTF
TRBJ1-2 TRBV28 . CASSFPGTDYGYTF